One sample yielded the 8 T cell receptor beta chains listed below, sequenced in a study of identical twins. MiXCR, run by TCRdb on the 5' RACE reads, gives a single entry per CDR3 protein. The sample includes 350,000 to 500,000 distinct CDR3 sequences, approximately 17% of them seen just once. The sequencing input was naive T cells sorted from blood. All receptors come from a man between 50 and 59 years old in good health.

The V call is TRBV15, the J call TRBJ1-5; D gene uncertain. Germline CDR1 is LNHNV and CDR2 is YYDKDF (reference sequence). The V end lost 1 base, the J end lost 5 bases, and 6 bases lay between the germline ends. The CDR3 extends over 13 amino acids. The CDR3 DNA reads TGTGCCACCAGCAGAGGAGGAGATCAGCCCCAGCATTTT. Translation: CATSRGGDQPQHF.

The chain combines TRBV6-2 or TRBV6-3 with TRBJ2-7; 8 nucleotides align to TRBD2. Germline assignment: CDR1 MNHEY and CDR2 SVGEGT. J lost 1 base, V lost 0 bases, and 14 bases had no gene match. This CDR3 has 19 residues. The CDR3 sequence is CASSYSIHPGGETSYEQYF. The CDR3 nucleotides read TGTGCCAGCAGTTACTCGATCCATCCGGGAGGGGAAACTTCCTACGAGCAGTACTTC.

This clonotype was counted between two and nine times. CDR3 coding DNA: TGTGCCAGCAGCTTGAACGGGGTTTTAGGCGAGCAGTACTTC. It yields the protein CASSLNGVLGEQYF. The chain combines TRBV5-5 with TRBJ2-7, with D perhaps matching TRBD2 (5 bases). The germline CDR1 and CDR2 sequences are SGHKS and YYEKEE (reference sequence). Trimming shortened V by 1 base and J by 6 bases, and 14 bases separated the two germline ends. The CDR3 has 14 residues. Supplemented by reference TRBV5-5 and TRBJ2-7, the full variable domain reads DAGVTQSPTHLIKTRGQQVTLRCSPISGHKSVSWYQQVLGQGPQFIFQYYEKEERGRGNFPDRFSARQFPNYSSELNVNALLLGDSALYLCASSLNGVLGEQYFGPGTRLTVT.

J is TRBJ2-1 and V is TRBV11-2; TRBD2 aligns across 10 bases. The CDR3 is 14 residues long. Trimming removed 2 bases from V and 8 bases from J; junction bases left unmatched: 3. Germline V gives CDR1 SGHAT, CDR2 FQNNGV. CDR3 in amino acids: CASSLLAGVDEQFF. DNA of the CDR3: TGTGCCAGCAGCTTACTAGCGGGAGTAGATGAGCAGTTCTTC.

In its sample, this clonotype was seen many times. The gene calls are TRBV6-2 or TRBV6-3 and TRBJ2-1; no clear D. The germline V gene has CDR1 MNHEY and CDR2 SVGEGT. V lost 0 bases and J lost 0, with 6 bases in between. This CDR3 comprises 15 residues. This CDR3 reads CASSYSRGSYNEQFF. CDR3 nucleotide sequence: TGTGCCAGCAGTTACTCCCGAGGCTCCTACAATGAGCAGTTCTTC.

This clonotype occurred many times. The V and J genes are TRBV7-2 and TRBJ2-1, with TRBD2 matching over 9 bases. Trimming at V came to 1 base and at J to 7 bases, leaving 8 bases not matched to a gene. The CDR3 sequence is 16 residues long. Germline V gene data show CDR1 as SGHTA and CDR2 as FQGNSA. CDR3 coding DNA: TGTGCCAGCAGCTTAGTCCCTAGCGGGAAGAGGAATGAGCAGTTCTTC. It is translated as CASSLVPSGKRNEQFF.

This clonotype was detected ten times or more. The CDR3 DNA reads TGTGCCAGCAGCCAAGACAGTAACCAGCCCCAGCATTTT. This sequence encodes CASSQDSNQPQHF. The rearrangement uses TRBV4-2 and TRBJ1-5; no reliable D call. V was shortened by 0 bases and J by 7 bases, with 7 bases between the two germline ends. In germline, CDR1 is LGHNA, CDR2 YNFKEQ. The CDR3 runs to 13 residues.

Ten or more counts support this clonotype. The genes are TRBV10-3 and TRBJ2-7; D is undetermined. Germline CDR1 ENHRY, CDR2 SYGVKD. There are 13 residues in the CDR3. With 0 bases removed from V and 12 bases from J, the gap between germline ends came to 15 bases. CDR3 sequence reads: CAISESPDTLGYF. The DNA of the CDR3 is TGTGCCATCAGTGAGTCCCCAGATACCCTGGGGTACTTC.